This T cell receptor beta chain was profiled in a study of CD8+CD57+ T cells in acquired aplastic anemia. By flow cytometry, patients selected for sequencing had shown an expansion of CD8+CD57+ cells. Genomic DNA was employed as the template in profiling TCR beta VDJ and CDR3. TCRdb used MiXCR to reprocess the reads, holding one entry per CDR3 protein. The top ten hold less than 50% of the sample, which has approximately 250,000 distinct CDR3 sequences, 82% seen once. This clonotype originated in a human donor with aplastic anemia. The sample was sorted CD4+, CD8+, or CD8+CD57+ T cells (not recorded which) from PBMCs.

CDR3 sequence reads: CASSLAGGGGREYF. DNA of the CDR3: TGTGCCAGCAGCTTAGCAGGAGGTGGCGGGAGGGAGTATTTT. The chain recombines TRBV7-9 with TRBJ2-3; 9 bases fit TRBD2. Germline CDR1 is SEHNR and CDR2 is FQNEAQ (reference sequence). This CDR3 has 14 residues. V gave up 0 bases and J gave up 13 bases; unmatched junction bases: 8.